This T cell receptor (beta chain) was sequenced during a study of spatial heterogeneity in lung cancer. Turning to the study itself: The library had UMIs, and each TCR and UMI pair averaged more than ten raw reads.

TCR cDNA molecules each carried a unique molecular identifier. TCRdb analysed the 5' RACE reads with MiXCR anew, one entry per CDR3 protein. Of approximately 93,000 distinct CDR3 sequences in the sample, around 19% are singletons; the top ten hold about a fifth. Trimming left V 1 base short and J 2 bases short, with 14 bases between. The CDR3 contains 16 residues. Germline CDR1 reads LGHDT; CDR2 reads YNNKEL (reference sequence). Time point reported: blood at routine non-recurrence follow-up after resection. Whole RNA obtained from tumor, nontumor lung or frozen PBMC underwent sequencing without sorting.

This TCR was sampled from a male donor with early-stage non-small cell lung cancer. This chain links TRBV3-1 with TRBJ1-2, with D possibly TRBD1 on 6 matching bases. Source: PBMCs, taken at follow-up. In nucleotides, the CDR3 is TGTGCCAGCAGCCAAGCCGGGGGGCGAGACAACTATGGCTACACCTTC. Encoded protein: CASSQAGGRDNYGYTF.